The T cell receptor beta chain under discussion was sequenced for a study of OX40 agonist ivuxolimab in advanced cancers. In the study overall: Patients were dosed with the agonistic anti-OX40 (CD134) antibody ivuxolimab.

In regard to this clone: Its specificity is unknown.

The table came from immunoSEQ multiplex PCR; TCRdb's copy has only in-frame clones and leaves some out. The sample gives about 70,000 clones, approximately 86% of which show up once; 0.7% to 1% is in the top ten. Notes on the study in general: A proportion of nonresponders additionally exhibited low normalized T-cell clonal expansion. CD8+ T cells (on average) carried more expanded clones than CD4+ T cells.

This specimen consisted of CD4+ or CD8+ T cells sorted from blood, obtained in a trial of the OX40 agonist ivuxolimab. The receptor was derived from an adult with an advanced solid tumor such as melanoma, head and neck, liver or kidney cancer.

CDR3 sequence reads: CASSFTANTEAFF. The CDR3 bases are TGTGCCAGCAGCTTCACGGCGAACACTGAAGCTTTCTTT. J is TRBJ1-1 and V is TRBV5-4; no definite D call. Trimming removed 2 bases from V and 1 base from J, with 6 bases in between. Germline loops: CDR1 SGHNT, CDR2 YYREEE (reference sequence). CDR3 length: 13 residues.